The rows below give T cell receptor beta chains drawn from one sample of a study of response to subunit inactivated influenza vaccine. TCRdb passed the RT-PCR reads through MiXCR, listing each CDR3 protein once. The table has about 780,000 distinct CDR3 sequences, 18% seen once. Specimen: PBMCs from blood, collected approximately 5 days after vaccination. The origin of the receptors is a man aged 50 to 59 who received an inactivated influenza vaccine. CDR3s include the opening cysteine and the closing phenylalanine or tryptophan. The D gene is left open where the match is weak. Clone size is given for some rows only: seen once, a few or many times, or a class if the clone is expanded.

j_call | clone_size | d_call | v_call | cdr3_aa | cdr3_nt
TRBJ2-5 | many | . | TRBV12-3/TRBV12-4 | CASSFGETQYF | TGTGCCAGCAGTTTCGGAGAGACCCAGTACTTC
TRBJ2-5 | . | . | TRBV21-1 | CASSNMTDGSETQYF | TGTGCCAGCAGCAACATGACGGACGGATCGGAGACCCAGTACTTC
TRBJ2-3 | many | . | TRBV29-1 | CSVGVNRVTDTQYF | TGCAGCGTTGGGGTAAACAGGGTCACAGATACGCAGTATTTT
TRBJ2-2 | once | . | TRBV7-9 | CASSSGPRHTGELVF | TGTGCCAGCAGCTCGGGACCTAGGCACACCGGGGAGCTGGTTTTT
TRBJ2-1 | few | TRBD2 | TRBV28 | CASTGTSSYNEQFF | TGTGCCAGCACCGGGACTAGCTCCTACAATGAGCAGTTCTTC
TRBJ2-3 | . | . | TRBV6-5 | CASSWTFGDTQYF | TGTGCCAGCAGTTGGACGTTCGGGGATACGCAGTATTTT
TRBJ2-3 | many | TRBD2 | TRBV11-2 | CASSLLGASGGAGTDTQYF | TGTGCCAGCAGCTTACTAGGGGCTAGCGGGGGGGCAGGCACAGATACGCAGTATTTT
TRBJ1-1 | . | . | TRBV5-8 | CASSWPGAFF | TGTGCCAGCAGCTGGCCGGGAGCTTTCTTT
TRBJ2-3 | many | . | TRBV5-1 | CASSGGGSFGDTQYF | TGCGCCAGCAGCGGGGGAGGATCCTTCGGAGATACGCAGTATTTT
TRBJ1-1 | few | . | TRBV6-2/TRBV6-3 | CASSYRQSTEAFF | TGTGCCAGCAGTTACCGGCAGAGCACTGAAGCTTTCTTT
TRBJ2-5 | . | . | TRBV7-9 | CASSLGLKGTQYF | TGTGCCAGCAGCTTAGGTCTAAAGGGGACCCAGTACTTC
TRBJ2-4 | . | . | TRBV6-2/TRBV6-3 | CASSYSIRDNLAKNIQYF | TGTGCCAGCAGTTACTCGATTCGGGACAACCTAGCCAAAAACATTCAGTACTTC
TRBJ2-4 | few | . | TRBV12-3/TRBV12-4 | CASSPSRAKNIQYF | TGTGCCAGCAGTCCCAGCAGGGCCAAAAACATTCAGTACTTC
TRBJ1-1 | . | TRBD1 | TRBV20-1 | CSARKTGLRTEAFF | TGCAGTGCTAGAAAGACAGGGTTGCGCACTGAAGCTTTCTTT
TRBJ2-7 | few | . | TRBV20-1 | CSARWGDRYEQYF | TGCAGTGCTAGATGGGGGGATCGGTACGAGCAGTACTTC
TRBJ1-5 | . | . | TRBV7-2 | CASSLAASPRPQHF | TGTGCCAGCAGCTTAGCGGCCAGCCCACGGCCCCAGCATTTT
TRBJ2-5 | . | . | TRBV6-1 | CASSALDRTRETQYF | TGTGCCAGCAGCGCCCTCGATCGGACCAGAGAGACCCAGTACTTC
TRBJ1-6 | . | . | TRBV6-5 | CASSYGAREGSPLHF | TGTGCCAGCAGTTACGGGGCCAGGGAAGGATCACCCCTCCACTTT
TRBJ1-2 | few | . | TRBV7-2 | CASSLKNRDGYTF | TGTGCCAGCAGCCTAAAAAACAGGGACGGCTACACCTTC
TRBJ1-5 | . | . | TRBV20-1 | CSAPLGGLSNQPQHF | TGCAGTGCCCCGCTGGGGGGCTTGAGCAATCAGCCCCAGCATTTT
TRBJ1-3 | . | . | TRBV12-3/TRBV12-4 | CAAGGPGNTIYF | TGTGCCGCCGGGGGACCTGGAAACACCATATATTTT
TRBJ2-1 | . | TRBD2 | TRBV20-1 | CSANPAGGDNEQFF | TGCAGTGCTAACCCAGCGGGAGGGGACAATGAGCAGTTCTTC
TRBJ2-1 | many | TRBD2 | TRBV5-1 | CASSPGTSGSINEQFF | TGCGCCAGCAGCCCCGGGACTAGCGGGAGTATAAATGAGCAGTTCTTC
TRBJ2-5 | . | . | TRBV30 | CAWNLVETQYF | TGTGCCTGGAACTTGGTAGAGACCCAGTACTTC
TRBJ2-3 | . | . | TRBV2 | CASRGDTSTDTQYF | TGTGCCAGCAGAGGGGACACTTCCACAGATACGCAGTATTTT
TRBJ2-1 | . | TRBD1 | TRBV11-1 | CASSLSGIAGDRAYKGQFF | TGTGCCAGCAGCCTCTCTGGAATTGCCGGGGACAGGGCATACAAAGGGCAGTTCTTC
TRBJ1-2 | . | . | TRBV4-2 | CASSPNPGEPTNYGYTF | TGTGCCAGCAGCCCAAACCCAGGGGAACCGACTAACTATGGCTACACCTTC
TRBJ2-7 | few | . | TRBV7-2 | CASSSQLISEQYF | TGTGCCAGCAGCTCCCAGCTAATCAGCGAGCAGTACTTC
TRBJ2-1 | . | TRBD2 | TRBV20-1 | CSARGDYPEQFF | TGCAGTGCTAGAGGGGACTACCCAGAGCAGTTCTTC
TRBJ2-5 | few | TRBD1 | TRBV15 | CATSRQGASETQYF | TGTGCCACCAGCAGACAGGGGGCAAGTGAGACCCAGTACTTC
TRBJ2-5 | few | TRBD1 | TRBV4-3 | CASSQEYRGLSETQYF | TGCGCCAGCAGCCAAGAATACAGGGGGCTGTCAGAGACCCAGTACTTC
TRBJ2-7 | . | TRBD1 | TRBV5-1 | CASGLTGGAYEQYF | TGCGCCAGCGGCTTGACAGGGGGAGCCTACGAGCAGTACTTC
TRBJ2-2 | . | . | TRBV12-3/TRBV12-4 | CASSVDYNTGELFF | TGTGCCAGCAGCGTGGACTACAACACCGGGGAGCTGTTTTTT
TRBJ1-2 | . | . | TRBV5-5 | CASSLAGPRGRANYGYTF | TGTGCCAGCAGCTTGGCTGGCCCCCGGGGCAGAGCTAACTATGGCTACACCTTC
TRBJ2-7 | . | TRBD1 | TRBV5-4 | CASSLVFGSGQDSSYEQYF | TGTGCCAGCAGCTTGGTCTTCGGAAGTGGACAGGATAGCTCCTACGAGCAGTACTTC
TRBJ2-5 | . | . | TRBV18 | CASSPFKETQYF | TGTGCCAGCTCACCATTCAAAGAGACCCAGTACTTC
TRBJ1-5 | many | . | TRBV20-1 | CSARGENNQPQHF | TGCAGTGCTAGAGGTGAAAACAATCAGCCCCAGCATTTT
TRBJ1-2 | . | . | TRBV7-2 | CASSFLGRGYTF | TGTGCCAGCAGCTTTCTTGGCCGTGGCTACACCTTC
TRBJ2-5 | . | . | TRBV9 | CASSPQRQETQYF | TGTGCCAGCAGCCCCCAGCGCCAAGAGACCCAGTACTTC